The clone carrying this T cell receptor beta chain was counted only a few times. Purified naive CD4+ T cells were depleted of CD25+ Tregs. TCRdb reprocessed the 5' RACE reads via MiXCR and lists one record per CDR3 protein. The data show roughly 52,000 distinct CDR3 sequences, over 15% seen once. The CDR3 covers 13 residues. The germline V gene encodes CDR1 SGHTA and CDR2 FQGTGA. V lost 5 bases and J lost 10, with 15 bases in between. This sequence joins TRBV7-3 and TRBJ2-1; D gene ambiguous. Sequenced material: naive CD4+ T cells sorted from blood. Subset specified: naive CD4+ T cells, CD4+CD45RA+CD25-. The receptor was derived from a female donor with breast cancer. In DNA form, the CDR3 reads TGTGCCAGCAGCCCACGAAAGGACGGGGAGCAGTTCTTC. It yields the protein CASSPRKDGEQFF.